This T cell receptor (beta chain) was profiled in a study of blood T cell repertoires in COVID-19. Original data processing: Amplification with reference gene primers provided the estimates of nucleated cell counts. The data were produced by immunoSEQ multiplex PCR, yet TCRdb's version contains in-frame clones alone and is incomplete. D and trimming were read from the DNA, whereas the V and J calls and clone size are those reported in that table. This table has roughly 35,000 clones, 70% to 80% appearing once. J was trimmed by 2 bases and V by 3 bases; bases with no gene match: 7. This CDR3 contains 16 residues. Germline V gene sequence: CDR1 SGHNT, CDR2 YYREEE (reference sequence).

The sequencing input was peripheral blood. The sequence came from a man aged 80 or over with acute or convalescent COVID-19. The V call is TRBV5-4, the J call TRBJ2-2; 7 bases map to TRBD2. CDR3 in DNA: TGTGCCAGCAGCTGGGGGGGGACCCCCAACACCGGGGAGCTGTTTTTT. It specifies CASSWGGTPNTGELFF.